These 16 T cell receptor beta chains originate from one sample sequenced in a study of post-analysis software for immune sequencing data. The study's findings and limits: TRBV5-6, TRBV5-1 and TRBV20-1 belonged to a set of roughly 5 TRBV segments that were more frequent in patients than controls.

cDNA libraries for TCR beta contained unique molecular identifiers. TCRdb re-called the PCR reads with MiXCR, one entry per CDR3 protein. The sample has hundreds of thousands of distinct CDR3 sequences, less than 40% seen once. These TCRs are of unknown antigen specificity. The sample taken for sequencing was blood. These receptors were obtained from a girl aged 2 to 10 with multiple sclerosis.

The chain uses TRBV20-1 and TRBJ1-2; D remains unclear. V was pared by 6 bases and J by 6 bases, with 14 bases between. Germline V gives CDR1 DFQATT, CDR2 SNEGSKA (reference sequence). The CDR3 length is 12 residues. The CDR3 is CSAARRGDGYTF. CDR3 sequence (DNA): TGCAGTGCCGCCCGGCGGGGAGATGGCTACACCTTC.

This clonotype was counted a few times. The rearrangement joins TRBV5-4 to TRBJ2-7; D unresolved. The DNA end is a closer match to TRBJ2-5, so the J assignment may be wrong. This CDR3 region has 14 residues. CDR1 and CDR2 from the germline V gene are SGHNT and YYREEE (reference sequence). The CDR3: CASSLGVHPKTQYF. In DNA form, the CDR3 reads TGTGCCAGCAGCTTGGGGGTCCACCCAAAGACCCAGTACTTC.

This clonotype was detected only a few times. The CDR3 reads CASSRIGGNTEAFF. The CDR3 region has the DNA TGTGCCAGCAGTCGGATCGGGGGGAACACTGAAGCTTTCTTT. The chain has TRBV12-3 or TRBV12-4 and TRBJ1-1; D is possibly TRBD1 (5 bases). This CDR3 has 14 amino acids. Trimming took off 5 bases at V and 1 base at J, with 11 bases between the two ends.

This clonotype was picked up a small number of times. The chain uses TRBV5-1 and TRBJ2-6, with TRBD2 identical over 12 bases. Looked up from germline, CDR1 is SGHRS and CDR2 is YFSETQ. This CDR3 comprises 19 residues. Trimming took 4 bases from V and 0 from J; bases not matched to a gene: 8. Here the CDR3 DNA reads TGCGCCAGCAGCCCGTGGACTAGCGGGGTTACCTCTGGGGCCAACGTCCTGACTTTC. Its protein product is CASSPWTSGVTSGANVLTF.

The chain's CDR3 is CASTQGSYNEQFF. CDR3 DNA sequence: TGTGCCAGCACCCAGGGGTCTTACAATGAGCAGTTCTTC. This chain uses TRBV6-6 with TRBJ2-1; D is possibly TRBD1 (6 bases). Trimming left V 7 bases short and J 4 bases short, with 11 bases between. CDR1 is MNHNY, CDR2 SVGAGI, per germline (reference sequence). The CDR3 runs 13 residues.

The chain couples TRBV13 to TRBJ2-3; no reliable D call. Germline V gene sequence: CDR1 PRHDT, CDR2 FYEKMQ (reference sequence). The CDR3 consists of 16 residues. V dropped 6 bases and J dropped 0 bases, with 16 bases sitting between them. In DNA, the CDR3 is TGTGCCAGCAGTTCAGCTCGCCGCTCTAGCACAGATACGCAGTATTTT. Translation: CASSSARRSSTDTQYF. The full variable domain, completed using reference TRBV13 and TRBJ2-3, is AAGVIQSPRHLIKEKRETATLKCYPIPRHDTVYWYQQGPGQDPQFLISFYEKMQSDKGSIPDRFSAQQFSDYHSELNMSSLELGDSALYFCASSSARRSSTDTQYFGPGTRLTVL.

Written as DNA, the CDR3 is TGTGCCAGCAGCTTGACAGGGGGTAGCGGTCGCACAGATACGCAGTATTTT. Encoded protein: CASSLTGGSGRTDTQYF. The chain combines TRBV9 with TRBJ2-3; 9 nucleotides agree with TRBD1. The junction had 10 bases not matched to a gene; V was cut back by 4 bases and J by 1 base. Germline V gene lookup returns CDR1 SGDLS and CDR2 YYNGEE. This CDR3 contains 17 residues.

This clonotype has just a few counts. The chain uses TRBV3-1 and TRBJ2-1; D possibly matches TRBD1 or TRBD2 (5 bases each). CDR3 length: 14 residues. V was clipped by 3 bases and J by 4 bases, with 10 bases between them. The germline V gene has CDR1 LGHDT and CDR2 YNNKEL (reference sequence). The CDR3 spells CASSQGRMYNEQFF. For the CDR3, the DNA is TGTGCCAGCAGCCAGGGACGGATGTACAATGAGCAGTTCTTC.

V usage is TRBV28 and J usage is TRBJ1-5; D remains ambiguous. V gave up 6 bases and J gave up 5 bases, with 14 bases separating them. CDR3 length equals 14 residues. Germline CDR1 reads MDHEN; CDR2 reads SYDVKM. CDR3 nucleotides: TGTGCCAGCAGCCAGGCGGCCTGGGATCAGCCCCAGCATTTT. This encodes CASSQAAWDQPQHF.

On this clonotype: One end of the junction is discordant with germline, which a read error may explain. CDR3 region: CASSLCPRGLSFKNTDAQYF. The CDR3 DNA is TGTGCCAGCAGTTTATGCCCGCGGGGTTTGAGTTTCAAGAACACAGATGCGCAGTATTTT. The rearrangement joins TRBV28 to TRBJ2-3; D is possibly TRBD2 (6 bases). The CDR3 is 20 residues long. Germline V gene sequence: CDR1 MDHEN, CDR2 SYDVKM.

This clonotype has more than one count but fewer than ten. The genes are TRBV20-1 and TRBJ2-5; maybe TRBD2 (7 bases). The CDR3 is made up of 15 amino acids. Trimming cost V 7 bases and J 0 bases, with 18 bases left between them. Germline lookup yields CDR1 DFQATT and CDR2 SNEGSKA (reference sequence). CDR3 sequence (DNA): TGCAGTGTCGGGGAGGGGGGCCTATACCAAGAGACCCAGTACTTC. It yields the protein CSVGEGGLYQETQYF.

This clonotype appeared a single time. The V call is TRBV12-3 or TRBV12-4, the J call TRBJ2-5; 8 bases line up with TRBD1. This CDR3 is 16 amino acids long. Losses at the gene ends were 2 bases for V and 9 bases for J; bases not matched to a gene: 14. The CDR3 bases are TGTGCCAGCAGTTTACGACTGGACAGGGCGGGTAAGCCCCAGTACTTC. This translates into CASSLRLDRAGKPQYF.

The chain joins TRBV6-2 or TRBV6-3 to TRBJ1-5, with a tentative D call TRBD1 (5 bases). Germline V gene sequence: CDR1 MNHEY, CDR2 SVGEGT. The CDR3 extends over 15 amino acids. The V gene lost 8 bases and the J gene lost 2 bases, with 16 bases spanning the gap. CDR3 DNA sequence: TGTGCCAGCTCCCGGGATTTGGGGGGCAATCAGCCCCAGCATTTT. Residues: CASSRDLGGNQPQHF.

The rearrangement joins TRBV5-8 to TRBJ1-2; D ambiguous. The CDR3 has 17 amino acids. The V end lost 4 bases, the J end lost 2 bases, and 21 bases lay between the germline ends. Germline CDR1 SGHTS, CDR2 YDEGEE. The CDR3 nucleotides are TGTGCCAGCAGCCTGAACCCCCTTAGGGAGGCGAACTATGGCTACACCTTC. Protein sequence: CASSLNPLREANYGYTF.

V and J are TRBV24-1 and TRBJ2-1; D not resolved. V was shortened by 5 bases and J by 9 bases, with 7 bases between the two germline ends. The CDR3 sequence is 11 residues long. CDR1 is KGHDR, CDR2 SFDVKD, per germline. DNA of the CDR3: TGTGCCACCAGTGGAGGCGCTGAGCAGTTCTTC. This translates into CATSGGAEQFF.

The V call is TRBV29-1, the J call TRBJ2-5; 9 bases align to TRBD1. The CDR3 loop spans 17 amino acids. Unmatched junction bases numbered 16, after V lost 3 bases and J lost 5 bases. Per germline, CDR1 SQVTM and CDR2 ANQGSEA. CDR3 coding DNA: TGCAGCGTTGATGGTGAACAGGGGGCGTGGAGGTGGGAGACCCAGTACTTC. Translated, it gives CSVDGEQGAWRWETQYF. Full variable domain (missing parts from reference TRBV29-1 and TRBJ2-5): SAVISQKPSRDICQRGTSLTIQCQVDSQVTMMFWYRQQPGQSLTLIATANQGSEATYESGFVIDKFPISRPNLTFSTLTVSNMSPEDSSIYLCSVDGEQGAWRWETQYFGPGTRLLVL.